The entry that follows covers one T cell receptor beta chain sequence. The table came from immunoSEQ multiplex PCR; TCRdb's copy has only in-frame clones and leaves some out. Of about 25,000 clones listed, 85% to 95% were seen once; the top ten hold around 23%. This CDR3 has 14 amino acids. From germline, CDR1 is SGDLS and CDR2 YYNGEE. The V and J ends lost 0 bases and 3 bases respectively, with 10 bases between them. The record originates from a study of chemoradiotherapy in HPV16-positive cancers. The input for sequencing was blood, taken from a patient who underwent chemoradiotherapy. The genes are TRBV9 and TRBJ2-7; TRBD1 might be the D (6 bases). This TCR was sampled from a human donor with HPV-associated anogenital cancer. In DNA form, the CDR3 reads TGTGCCAGCAGCGTAGGTACAGGGATCTACGAGCAGTACTTC. It codes for CASSVGTGIYEQYF.